The clone carrying this T cell receptor (beta chain) has just one count. Sequencing used immunoSEQ multiplex PCR; TCRdb keeps in-frame clones, though not all of them. The sample records under 20,000 clones, 75% to 90% being singletons. This sample is drawn from a study of OX40 agonist ivuxolimab in advanced cancers. Samples were taken at baseline and on day 1 of cycles 4 and 7. CDR3 length: 17 amino acids. From germline, CDR1 is SGDLS and CDR2 YYNGEE. The J segment lost 0 bases and the V segment lost 1 base, leaving 7 bases of the junction unmatched. The V and J genes are TRBV9 and TRBJ1-3, with TRBD1 matching 7 bases. The sequence was collected from an adult with an advanced solid tumor such as melanoma, head and neck, liver or kidney cancer. Sequencing was performed on CD4+ or CD8+ T cells sorted from blood, taken in a trial of the OX40 agonist ivuxolimab. CDR3 nucleotides: TGTGCCAGCAGCGTAAAAACAGGGGACTACTCTGGAAACACCATATATTTT. Translating it yields CASSVKTGDYSGNTIYF.